A single sample is the source of the 26 T cell receptor beta chains below, sequenced in a study of blood T cell repertoires in COVID-19. Here immunoSEQ multiplex PCR was the method, and the copy in TCRdb shows in-frame clones only, minus some. The sample comprises approximately 200,000 clones, around 89% of which are singletons, and 1.2% rests with the top ten. The material sequenced was PBMCs or T cells enriched from blood (not recorded which). The origin of the receptors is a man aged 25 to 45 who had recovered from COVID-19.

The chain joins TRBV2 to TRBJ2-3, with 7 bases lining up with TRBD2. CDR1 and CDR2 from the germline V gene are SNHLY and FYNNEI. The trim removed 0 bases at V and 1 base at J, leaving 16 bases unmatched. The CDR3 has 20 amino acids. This CDR3 is CASSEALGEGQFGGTDTQYF. The CDR3 DNA is TGTGCCAGCAGTGAAGCTTTGGGGGAGGGCCAATTTGGGGGCACAGATACGCAGTATTTT.

The chain links TRBV7-9 to TRBJ2-7; 7 bases map to TRBD1. CDR3 length: 16 residues. V shed 4 bases, J shed 5 bases, and the junction held 14 bases outside the gene matches. Germline CDR1 is SEHNR and CDR2 is FQNEAQ (reference sequence). CDR3 protein: CASSSLPGQMAHEQYF. The DNA of the CDR3 is TGTGCCAGCAGCTCTCTGCCGGGACAGATGGCCCACGAGCAGTACTTC.

The rearrangement links TRBV29-1 to TRBJ2-3; 10 nucleotides line up with TRBD1. Looked up from germline, CDR1 is SQVTM and CDR2 is ANQGSEA. J was trimmed by 2 bases and V by 6 bases; bases with no gene match: 5. The CDR3 is 14 amino acids. Here the CDR3 reads CSVNGQGDTDTQYF. Written as DNA, the CDR3 is TGCAGCGTAAACGGACAGGGGGACACAGATACGCAGTATTTT.

This rearrangement joins TRBV10-3 to TRBJ2-7; possibly TRBD2 for D (5 bases). Trimming left V 8 bases short and J 2 bases short, with 10 bases between. Germline V CDR1 and CDR2: ENHRY, SYGVKD. CDR3 length equals 12 residues. The CDR3 DNA reads TGTGCCATCGCCTCCGGGGCCTACGAGCAGTACTTC. Translated: CAIASGAYEQYF.

The rearrangement links TRBV16 to TRBJ2-7; 10 bases agree with TRBD1. Unmatched junction bases numbered 9, after V lost 1 base and J lost 0 bases. The CDR3 is 18 amino acids. Per germline, CDR1 KGHSY and CDR2 FQNENV. CDR3 in amino acids: CASSQFPQGQGSSYEQYF. CDR3 sequence (DNA): TGTGCCAGCAGCCAATTTCCCCAGGGACAGGGGAGCTCCTACGAGCAGTACTTC.

The genes are TRBV11-2 and TRBJ1-4, with D possibly TRBD1 on 5 matching bases. Between the trimmed V and J ends, which lost 5 bases and 0 bases, there was a span of 7 bases. This CDR3 spans 14 amino acids. Germline V lookup: CDR1 SGHAT, CDR2 FQNNGV. The CDR3 nucleotides read TGTGCCAGCAGCCCGACAGCAACTAATGAAAAACTGTTTTTT. Translating it yields CASSPTATNEKLFF.

About this clone itself: At one end the junction does not follow the germline gene, possibly because of a read error. The chain joins TRBV28 to TRBJ2-1; TRBD2 aligns across 13 bases. There are 12 residues in the CDR3. Germline V gene lookup returns CDR1 MDHEN and CDR2 SYDVKM. In DNA form, the CDR3 reads TGTGCCAGCAGTAATGGACTAGCGGGGGCGATCTTC. This codes for CASSNGLAGAIF. The variable domain in full, completed from reference TRBV28 and TRBJ2-1, reads DVKVTQSSRYLVKRTGEKVFLECVQDMDHENMFWYRQDPGLGLRLIYFSYDVKMKEKGDIPEGYSVSREKKERFSLILESASTNQTSMYLCASSNGLAGAIFGPGTRLTVL.

V is TRBV12-3 or TRBV12-4 and J is TRBJ1-2; D perhaps matches TRBD1 (5 bases). With 6 bases removed from V and 2 bases from J, the gap between germline ends came to 10 bases. The CDR3 totals 13 residues. CDR3 nucleotide sequence: TGTGCCAGCAGGGAAACAGGCAACTATGGCTACACCTTC. This encodes CASRETGNYGYTF.

The rearrangement uses TRBV11-2 and TRBJ1-2; D is ambiguous. Deletions cut 6 bases from V and 4 bases from J, with 12 bases between. CDR3 size: 13 residues. Germline CDR1 reads SGHAT; CDR2 reads FQNNGV. The CDR3 nucleotides are TGTGCCAGCAGTCAAAGCGGCCCCTATGGCTACACCTTC. It is translated as CASSQSGPYGYTF.

This chain uses TRBV13 with TRBJ2-1; 9 bases are shared with TRBD1. J was trimmed by 6 bases and V by 5 bases; bases with no gene match: 8. This CDR3 is 15 amino acids long. Per the germline V gene, CDR1 is PRHDT and CDR2 is FYEKMQ (reference sequence). CDR3 in DNA: TGTGCCAGCAGCGGGGGACAGGGCACCACCAATGAGCAGTTCTTC. It translates to CASSGGQGTTNEQFF.

This clone has more than one count but fewer than ten. The chain joins TRBV7-6 to TRBJ1-6; D is unclear. V gave up 0 bases and J gave up 0 bases, with 12 bases separating them. This CDR3 comprises 18 residues. CDR1 and CDR2 (germline): SGHVS, FNYEAQ. This CDR3 is CASSLASELSSYNSPLHF. DNA for the CDR3: TGTGCCAGCAGCTTAGCGTCTGAACTTAGCTCCTATAATTCACCCCTCCACTTT.

The chain couples TRBV3-1 (or the pseudogene TRBV3-2) to TRBJ1-6, with TRBD1 as a possible D gene (6 bases). V gave up 1 base and J gave up 3 bases, with 10 bases separating them. Per the germline V gene, CDR1 is LGHDT and CDR2 is YNNKEL (reference sequence). The CDR3 extends over 16 amino acids. CDR3 region: CASSQVNRDYNSPLHF. The CDR3 nucleotides are TGTGCCAGCAGCCAAGTGAACAGGGACTATAATTCACCCCTCCACTTT.

CDR3 sequence (DNA): TGCGCCAGCAGTGCCATCGGACAGGGTGGCGAGCAGTACTTC. This translates into CASSAIGQGGEQYF. The J gene is TRBJ2-7, the V gene TRBV10-1; 8 bases line up with TRBD1. J lost 6 bases, V lost 4 bases, and 8 bases had no gene match. Germline V lookup: CDR1 WNHNN, CDR2 SYGVQD (reference sequence). This CDR3 comprises 14 residues.

The chain carries TRBV6-5 and TRBJ2-5; no clear D. Germline V lookup: CDR1 MNHEY, CDR2 SVGAGI. V shed 0 bases and J shed 4 bases, with 15 bases lying between them. The CDR3 spans 16 residues. CDR3 DNA sequence: TGTGCCAGCAGTTACTCCCCACTCACGAGGTCAGAGACCCAGTACTTC. Translating it yields CASSYSPLTRSETQYF.

The chain is built from TRBV5-1 and TRBJ2-2; D possibly corresponds to TRBD2 (5 bases). The V and J ends lost 4 bases and 2 bases respectively, with 15 bases between them. This CDR3 has 16 residues. Germline V gene data show CDR1 as SGHRS and CDR2 as YFSETQ. The CDR3 DNA is TGCGCCAGCAGCCCGAGGGCCACACTAAACACCGGGGAGCTGTTTTTT. This codes for CASSPRATLNTGELFF.

V gene TRBV2 combines with J gene TRBJ1-3, with D tentatively TRBD1 (5 bases). V was clipped by 4 bases and J by 0 bases, with 7 bases between them. The germline CDR1 and CDR2 sequences are SNHLY and FYNNEI. This CDR3 is built from 14 residues. CDR3 residues: CASSAGHSGNTIYF. CDR3 sequence (DNA): TGTGCCAGCAGTGCAGGGCACTCTGGAAACACCATATATTTT.

The gene calls are TRBV10-2 and TRBJ1-3; no definite D call. V gave up 5 bases and J gave up 1 base, with 9 bases separating them. The CDR3 spans 14 residues. Germline loops: CDR1 WSHSY, CDR2 SAAADI. CDR3 nucleotide sequence: TGCGCCAGCAGTACGGGGAGTTCTGGAAACACCATATATTTT. Residues: CASSTGSSGNTIYF.

The chain joins TRBV6-4 to TRBJ2-1; a weak D match, TRBD1 (6 bases). There are 14 residues in the CDR3. From germline, CDR1 is MRHNA and CDR2 SNTAGT. Trimming stripped 4 bases from V and 6 bases from J, with 13 bases between. CDR3 residues: CASSVSLQGNEQFF. In DNA, the CDR3 is TGTGCCAGCAGTGTCTCCTTACAGGGCAATGAGCAGTTCTTC.

The chain couples TRBV6-4 to TRBJ2-5; 11 bases are a match to TRBD2. Germline V gives CDR1 MRHNA, CDR2 SNTAGT. The CDR3 has 20 amino acids. V was clipped by 2 bases and J by 6 bases; unmatched bases: 20. The CDR3 DNA reads as TGTGCCAGCAGTGACCACCCTATGCGAATAGCGGGGGGGCCTGTGAAGACCCAGTACTTC. Translated: CASSDHPMRIAGGPVKTQYF.

This clone is a singleton in its sample. The chain uses TRBV19 and TRBJ2-1; TRBD2 matches at 8 bases. This CDR3 has 15 amino acids. V was clipped by 3 bases and J by 0 bases; unmatched bases: 1. Per germline, CDR1 LNHDA and CDR2 SQIVND (reference sequence). The CDR3 spells CASSISGVSYNEQFF. The CDR3 DNA sequence: TGTGCCAGTAGTATTAGCGGGGTCTCCTACAATGAGCAGTTCTTC.

This chain links TRBV5-5 with TRBJ2-1, with 12 bases that match TRBD1. The junction had 12 bases not matched to a gene; V was cut back by 4 bases and J by 1 base. CDR3 length equals 19 residues. Germline CDR1 and CDR2: SGHKS and YYEKEE (reference sequence). The DNA of the CDR3 is TGTGCCAGCAGCGTCGGGACAGGGGGCATCGGGAGGTCCTACAATGAGCAGTTCTTC. This gives the protein CASSVGTGGIGRSYNEQFF.

The J gene is TRBJ1-6, the V gene TRBV14, with unresolved D. V gave up 2 bases and J gave up 7 bases, with 6 bases separating them. The CDR3 totals 13 residues. Germline lookup yields CDR1 SGHDN and CDR2 FVKESK. CDR3 amino acids: CASSQRQNSPLHF. The CDR3 DNA is TGTGCCAGCAGCCAACGCCAGAATTCACCCCTCCACTTT.

The rearrangement uses TRBV27 and TRBJ2-1; 14 bases agree with TRBD2. The V gene end was trimmed by 4 bases and the J gene end by 6 bases; junction bases not matched to a gene: 2. Germline loops: CDR1 MNHEY, CDR2 SMNVEV (reference sequence). The CDR3 consists of 15 residues. The chain's CDR3 is CASSSGTSGSNEQFF. As DNA, the CDR3 is TGTGCCAGCAGTTCCGGGACTAGCGGGAGCAATGAGCAGTTCTTC.

With regard to this clone: The junction and the germline gene differ at one end; a read error may be behind it. The chain carries TRBV24-1 and TRBJ2-3, with D perhaps TRBD1 (6 bases). The germline gives CDR1 KGHDR, CDR2 SFDVKD. The CDR3 has 13 amino acids. CDR3 residues: CATSAPPPGALDF. For the CDR3, the DNA is TGTGCCACCAGTGCCCCCCCTCCAGGGGCGCTTGATTTT.

V gene TRBV28 combines with J gene TRBJ2-1; TRBD2 matches 7 bases. In germline, CDR1 is MDHEN, CDR2 SYDVKM. The CDR3 has 14 residues. V dropped 10 bases and J dropped 9; count of bases not matched to a gene: 15. The CDR3 region is CATIISGRPSEQFF. In DNA form, the CDR3 reads TGTGCCACCATTATTAGCGGGCGACCTAGTGAGCAGTTCTTC.

CDR3 residues: CASSDLRDRGLFGYTF. The DNA of the CDR3 is TGTGCCAGCAGTGATCTCCGGGACAGGGGTTTGTTTGGCTACACCTTC. This rearrangement joins TRBV7-9 to TRBJ1-2, with 10 bases fitting TRBD1. The V and J ends lost 6 bases and 7 bases, in that order; junction bases with no gene match: 14. Germline lookup yields CDR1 SEHNR and CDR2 FQNEAQ (reference sequence). This CDR3 has 16 residues.